This note documents a single T cell receptor beta chain sequence. Its antigen is as yet unknown. The data were taken from a study of T cells expressing NK-cell markers. Study findings and constraints: Whether expanded NKG2C+ T cell clones were HCMV specific stayed uncertain. The study found these clonotypes also leading the CD3+CD56-NKG2C+ fraction in a few donors.

Beta-chain TCR cDNA was generated via 5'RACE template switching with UMIs. TCRdb reworked the 5' RACE reads into one entry per CDR3 protein, no DNA. In total, the table holds some 440,000 distinct CDR3 sequences. Sample: blood T cells: a sorted CD56 or NKG2C T cell subset, CD4+ or CD8+ T cells, or bulk PBMC T cells (not recorded which). This TCR derives from a woman in her 50s in good health.

CDR3 amino acids: CASTPDSYNEQFF. The rearrangement links TRBV3-1 to TRBJ2-1; TCRdb names TRBD1, which stays unverified in the absence of DNA. Looked up from germline, CDR1 is LGHDT and CDR2 is YNNKEL (reference sequence). The CDR3 is 13 residues long.